This TCR beta chain was identified during a study of blood T cell repertoires in COVID-19. Background on the study: Acute-phase and convalescent COVID-19 samples originated in the United States, Italy and Spain. T cells, B-cell-depleted T cells, or PBMCs provided the cDNA or gDNA that served as material.

The length of the CDR3 is 15 residues. CDR1 is LNHDA, CDR2 SQIVND, per germline (reference sequence). Trimming left V 5 bases short and J 0 bases short, with 11 bases between. Methods used by the authors: Using reference gene primer amplification, nucleated cell counts were estimated. Method: immunoSEQ multiplex PCR; TCRdb's copy keeps in-frame clones and lacks some. V and J calls and clone size are as listed in that table; D and trimming were resolved from the DNA. The sample carries 75,000 to 100,000 clones, approximately 90% recorded once. In its sample, this clone was seen a few times. The sequence was collected from a human donor in a cohort sampled during active COVID-19. Sequencing used peripheral blood. V gene TRBV19 combines with J gene TRBJ1-5, with D hard to call. CDR3: CASSAQSYSNQPQHF. As DNA, the CDR3 is TGTGCCAGTAGTGCACAGAGTTATAGCAATCAGCCCCAGCATTTT.